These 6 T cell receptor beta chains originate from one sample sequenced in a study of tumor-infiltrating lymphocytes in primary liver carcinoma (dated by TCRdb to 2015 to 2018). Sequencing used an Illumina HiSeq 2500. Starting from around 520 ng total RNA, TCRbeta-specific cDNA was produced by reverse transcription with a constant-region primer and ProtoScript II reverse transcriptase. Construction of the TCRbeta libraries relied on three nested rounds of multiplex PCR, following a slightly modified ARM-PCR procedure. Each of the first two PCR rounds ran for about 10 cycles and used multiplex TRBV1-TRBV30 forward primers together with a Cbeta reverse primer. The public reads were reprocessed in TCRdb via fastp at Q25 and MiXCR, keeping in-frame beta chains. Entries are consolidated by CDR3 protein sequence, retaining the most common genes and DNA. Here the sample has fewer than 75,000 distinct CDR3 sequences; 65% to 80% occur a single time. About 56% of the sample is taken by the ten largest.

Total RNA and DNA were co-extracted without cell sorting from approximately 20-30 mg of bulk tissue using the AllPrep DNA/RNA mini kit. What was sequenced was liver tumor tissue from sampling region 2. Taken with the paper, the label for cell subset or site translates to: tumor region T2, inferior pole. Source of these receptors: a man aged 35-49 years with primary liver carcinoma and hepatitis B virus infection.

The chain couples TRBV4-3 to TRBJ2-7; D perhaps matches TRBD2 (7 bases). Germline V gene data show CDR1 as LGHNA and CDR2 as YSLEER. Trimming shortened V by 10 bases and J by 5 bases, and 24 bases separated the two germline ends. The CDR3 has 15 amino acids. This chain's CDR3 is CANSQDRGAGDEQYF. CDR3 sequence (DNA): TGCGCCAACAGTCAAGATAGGGGGGCGGGAGACGAGCAGTACTTC.

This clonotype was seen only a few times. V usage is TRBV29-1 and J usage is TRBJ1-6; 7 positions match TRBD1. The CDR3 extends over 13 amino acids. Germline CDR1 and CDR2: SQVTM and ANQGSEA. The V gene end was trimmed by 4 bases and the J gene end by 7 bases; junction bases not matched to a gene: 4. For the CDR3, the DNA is TGCAGCGTTGGCGACAGGGCAAATTCACCCCTCCACTTT. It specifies CSVGDRANSPLHF.

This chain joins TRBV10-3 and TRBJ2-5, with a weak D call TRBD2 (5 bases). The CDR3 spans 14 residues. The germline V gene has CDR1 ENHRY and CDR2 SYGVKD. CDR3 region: CATDGGGVRETQYF. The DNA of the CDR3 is TGTGCTACCGATGGAGGTGGGGTACGGGAGACCCAGTACTTC.

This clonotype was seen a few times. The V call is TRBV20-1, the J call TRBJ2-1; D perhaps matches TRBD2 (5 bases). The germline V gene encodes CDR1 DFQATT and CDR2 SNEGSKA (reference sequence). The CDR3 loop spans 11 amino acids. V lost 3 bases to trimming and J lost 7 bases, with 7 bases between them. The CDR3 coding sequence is TGCAGTGCTAGGTCGGGGAATGAGCAGTTCTTC. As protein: CSARSGNEQFF.

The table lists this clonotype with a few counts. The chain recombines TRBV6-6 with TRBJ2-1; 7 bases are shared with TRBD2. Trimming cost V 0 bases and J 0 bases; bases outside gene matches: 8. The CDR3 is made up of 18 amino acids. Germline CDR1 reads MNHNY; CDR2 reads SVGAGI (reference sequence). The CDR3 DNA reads TGTGCCAGCAGTTACTCAAATGGGCTAGCGGTCTCCTACAATGAGCAGTTCTTC. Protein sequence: CASSYSNGLAVSYNEQFF.

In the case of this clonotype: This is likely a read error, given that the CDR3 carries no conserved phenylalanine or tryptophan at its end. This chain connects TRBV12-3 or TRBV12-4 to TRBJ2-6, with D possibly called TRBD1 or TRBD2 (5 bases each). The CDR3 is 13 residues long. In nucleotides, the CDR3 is TGTGCCAGCAGTTTGCCCGGGGCCAACATCCTGACTCTC. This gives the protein CASSLPGANILTL.